These 26 T cell receptor beta chains originate from one sample sequenced in a study of regulatory T cells in long-lasting Graves disease. Investigators prepared the TCR beta libraries by applying iRepertoire HTBI primers and Arm-PCR of CDR3 regions. A single record per CDR3 protein comes from TCRdb applying MiXCR to the multiplex PCR reads. The repertoire holds 250,000 or so distinct CDR3 sequences, with over 20% as singletons. The time point: newly diagnosed GD, antithyroid drugs for less than 3 months. After RNA was extracted from PBMCs, the TCR library was made from it. The source material was peripheral blood mononuclear cells (PBMCs), sampled at new diagnosis, from a patient treated with antithyroid drugs. These receptors all stem from a female donor with Graves disease.

This clonotype was counted a few times. This chain connects TRBV20-1 to TRBJ1-4; D ambiguous. CDR1 DFQATT and CDR2 SNEGSKA come from the germline V gene (reference sequence). CDR3 length: 13 amino acids. V was trimmed by 6 bases and J by 1 base, leaving 9 bases between them. Here the CDR3 reads CSASEVTNEKLFF. CDR3 bases: TGCAGTGCGTCAGAAGTAACTAATGAAAAACTGTTTTTT.

In the case of this clonotype: A junction boundary mismatches the germline segment, possibly from a read error. The V and J genes are TRBV12-3 or TRBV12-4 and TRBJ2-3; D remains unclear. CDR3 size: 11 residues. Here the CDR3 DNA reads TGTGCCAGCAGTTTCACAGATACGCGGTATTTT. Translation gives CASSFTDTRYF.

Comments on this clonotype: Just one base apart from a much larger clone, this may be a read error. The chain is built from TRBV19 and TRBJ1-1; the D gene is possibly TRBD1 (5 bases). Trimming took off 2 bases at V and 4 bases at J, with 20 bases between the two ends. CDR3 size: 17 residues. Germline V lookup: CDR1 LNHDA, CDR2 SQIVND (reference sequence). The CDR3 DNA reads TGTGCCAGTAGTATAAGCGAACCTCGCTGGGGGAGCACTGAAGCTTTCTTT. Translated, it gives CASSISEPRWGSTEAFF.

This clonotype was seen at least ten times. This chain joins TRBV2 and TRBJ2-7; unclear D gene. This CDR3 has 14 residues. CDR1 and CDR2 from the germline V gene are SNHLY and FYNNEI. Trimming left V 1 base short and J 5 bases short, with 12 bases between. CDR3 in DNA: TGTGCCAGCAGTGAAGGCAGCCTTAGAGACGAGCAGTACTTC. Amino acids: CASSEGSLRDEQYF.

This clonotype has more than one count but fewer than ten. This chain links TRBV19 with TRBJ1-3; D not certain. The V gene lost 7 bases and the J gene lost 0 bases, with 10 bases spanning the gap. CDR1 is LNHDA and CDR2 is SQIVND in the germline V gene (reference sequence). The CDR3 loop spans 14 amino acids. Here the CDR3 reads CASKDPHSGNTIYF. CDR3 in DNA: TGTGCCAGTAAAGACCCTCACTCTGGAAACACCATATATTTT.

This clonotype was recorded many times. The chain combines TRBV5-1 with TRBJ1-2, with no clear D. Deletions cut 0 bases from V and 5 bases from J, with 11 bases between. The CDR3 runs 14 residues. Germline V gene sequence: CDR1 SGHRS, CDR2 YFSETQ. The CDR3 region has the DNA TGCGCCAGCAGCTTGGCGGTCGCGACATATGGCTACACCTTC. It specifies CASSLAVATYGYTF.

This clonotype has more than one count but fewer than ten. Being one base from a much bigger clone, this may be a read error. The genes are TRBV6-2 or TRBV6-3 and TRBJ1-2; D unclear. The ends were cut back, 4 bases at V and 6 bases at J, with 15 bases in the middle. CDR3 length: 14 amino acids. In germline, CDR1 is MNHEY, CDR2 SVGEGT. CDR3 region: CASSCLGMTDGYTF. CDR3 in DNA: TGTGCCAGCAGTTGCTTGGGGATGACCGATGGCTACACCTTC.

As to this clonotype: Mismatch with germline at one junction end may stem from a read error. The chain has TRBV12-3 or TRBV12-4 and TRBJ1-6, with D perhaps TRBD1 (6 bases). The CDR3 extends over 12 amino acids. The CDR3 sequence is CASSLTGSPLRF. CDR3 coding DNA: TGTGCCAGCAGTCTGACAGGTTCACCCCTCCGCTTT.

In this sample, this clonotype turned up many times. This rearrangement joins TRBV7-3 to TRBJ2-5; D possibly matches TRBD1 or TRBD2 (5 bases each). CDR1 is SGHTA and CDR2 is FQGTGA in the germline V gene. The CDR3 is 16 residues long. V lost 5 bases to trimming and J lost 1 base, with 17 bases between them. The CDR3 DNA reads as TGTGCCAGCAGCGTAGGGGATAGGGGACCCCAAGAGACCCAGTACTTC. It is translated as CASSVGDRGPQETQYF.

The table lists this clonotype with many counts. The chain recombines TRBV7-7 with TRBJ2-3; D not resolved. Trimming pared 4 bases from V and 3 bases from J, leaving 8 bases between. CDR3 length equals 13 residues. Per germline, CDR1 SSHAT and CDR2 FNYEAQ (reference sequence). The CDR3 region is CASSYIRTDTQYF. CDR3 in DNA: TGTGCCAGCAGCTACATACGGACAGATACGCAGTATTTT. The full variable domain, completed using reference TRBV7-7 and TRBJ2-3, is GAGVSQSPRYKVTKRGQDVTLRCDPISSHATLYWYQQALGQGPEFLTYFNYEAQPDKSGLPSDRFSAERPEGSISTLTIQRTEQRDSAMYRCASSYIRTDTQYFGPGTRLTVL.

This chain connects TRBV7-2 to TRBJ2-7, with D perhaps given as TRBD1 or TRBD2 (5 bases each). The V end was cut by 2 bases, the J end by 6 bases, with 17 bases between. This CDR3 has 15 residues. Germline CDR1 and CDR2: SGHTA and FQGNSA. CDR3 DNA: TGTGCCAGCAGCTTAAGGCCGGGGACGGAGCCCGAGCAGTACTTC. Its protein is CASSLRPGTEPEQYF. The full variable domain, in which reference TRBV7-2 and TRBJ2-7 provide the parts outside the CDR3, is GAGVSQSPSNKVTEKGKDVELRCDPISGHTALYWYRQSLGQGLEFLIYFQGNSAPDKSGLPSDRFSAERTGGSVSTLTIQRTQQEDSAVYLCASSLRPGTEPEQYFGPGTRLTVT.

This clonotype was picked up a small number of times. The chain recombines TRBV14 with TRBJ2-3; no definite D call. The CDR3 extends over 13 amino acids. The germline V and J ends were trimmed by 1 base and 3 bases, with 5 bases remaining between them. The germline V gene has CDR1 SGHDN and CDR2 FVKESK. The CDR3 DNA reads as TGTGCCAGCAGCCAAGTTATAACAGATACGCAGTATTTT. The encoded protein is CASSQVITDTQYF.

This clonotype was seen ten or more times. The chain couples TRBV29-1 to TRBJ2-3; 9 bases are a match to TRBD1. The germline V gene has CDR1 SQVTM and CDR2 ANQGSEA. The CDR3 totals 12 residues. V was pared by 0 bases and J by 10 bases, with 2 bases of the junction left unmatched. The CDR3 sequence is CSVEEDRGSQYF. The CDR3, as DNA: TGCAGCGTTGAAGAGGACAGGGGCTCGCAGTATTTT.

This clonotype was observed at least ten times. The chain employs TRBV5-1 and TRBJ1-5; 7 bases are shared with TRBD1. The ends lost 0 bases at V and 3 bases at J; junction bases unmatched: 3. Germline V gene data show CDR1 as SGHRS and CDR2 as YFSETQ. This CDR3 comprises 15 residues. The CDR3 region is CASSLEGGNNQPQHF. In DNA, the CDR3 is TGCGCCAGCAGCTTGGAAGGGGGCAACAATCAGCCCCAGCATTTT.

CDR3 region: CSEIKQGPNTEAFF. The CDR3 nucleotides read TGCAGCGAGATTAAACAGGGTCCCAACACTGAAGCTTTCTTT. J is TRBJ1-1 and V is TRBV29-1; D is possibly TRBD1 (6 bases). The CDR3 sequence is 14 residues long. The V and J ends lost 7 bases and 2 bases respectively, with 17 bases between them. The germline gives CDR1 SQVTM, CDR2 ANQGSEA. The whole variable domain, remainder taken from reference TRBV29-1 and TRBJ1-1, is SAVISQKPSRDICQRGTSLTIQCQVDSQVTMMFWYRQQPGQSLTLIATANQGSEATYESGFVIDKFPISRPNLTFSTLTVSNMSPEDSSIYLCSEIKQGPNTEAFFGQGTRLTVV.

This clonotype was seen repeatedly, ten times or more. The V gene is TRBV7-9, the J gene TRBJ2-5; TRBD2 might be the D (7 bases). CDR1 and CDR2 (germline): SEHNR, FQNEAQ (reference sequence). The V gene lost 2 bases and the J gene lost 2 bases, with 15 bases spanning the gap. The CDR3 has 16 amino acids. The DNA of the CDR3 is TGTGCCAGCAGCTTATTTGCGGGGGCCCTACAAGAGACCCAGTACTTC. Translating it yields CASSLFAGALQETQYF.

Regarding this clonotype: A clone one base away is much larger, so this may be a read error. This rearrangement joins TRBV20-1 to TRBJ2-5; D uncertain. Germline loops: CDR1 DFQATT, CDR2 SNEGSKA (reference sequence). CDR3 length equals 10 residues. In nucleotides, the CDR3 is TGCAGTGCTAGAGACAATGAGCAGTCCTTC. It codes for CSARDNEQSF.

The chain links TRBV15 to TRBJ1-2; D gene ambiguous. Germline V lookup: CDR1 LNHNV, CDR2 YYDKDF (reference sequence). The CDR3 contains 15 residues. Trimming took off 0 bases at V and 2 bases at J, with 10 bases between the two ends. For the CDR3, the DNA is TGTGCCACCAGCAGAGATTCCGGCAGAAACTATGGCTACACCTTC. This encodes CATSRDSGRNYGYTF.

This clonotype was seen at least ten times. The rearrangement uses TRBV2 and TRBJ2-1; no definite D call. The CDR3 loop spans 14 amino acids. The germline V and J ends were trimmed by 2 bases and 0 bases, with 5 bases remaining between them. Germline V gene sequence: CDR1 SNHLY, CDR2 FYNNEI. The CDR3 loop reads CASSESASYNEQFF. As DNA, the CDR3 is TGTGCCAGCAGTGAAAGTGCCTCCTACAATGAGCAGTTCTTC.

In its sample, this clonotype was seen many times. V is TRBV5-1 and J is TRBJ2-1; D unclear. Looked up from germline, CDR1 is SGHRS and CDR2 is YFSETQ. The CDR3 has 16 residues. The V gene lost 0 bases and the J gene lost 0 bases, with 10 bases spanning the gap. The CDR3 nucleotides are TGCGCCAGCAGCTTGGATCCGGCCAGCTCCTACAATGAGCAGTTCTTC. Translated, it gives CASSLDPASSYNEQFF.

On this clonotype: Since a much larger clone is just one base distant, this may be a read error. This chain joins TRBV4-2 and TRBJ1-1; D is undetermined. The CDR3 runs to 15 residues. V dropped 1 base and J dropped 3 bases, with 12 bases sitting between them. The V gene's germline CDR1 is LGHNA and CDR2 YNFKEQ. Written as DNA, the CDR3 is TGTGCCAGCAGCCAAGGGGGTTACATGGACACTGAAGCTTTCTTT. Protein: CASSQGGYMDTEAFF.

There are many counts of this clonotype. DNA for the CDR3: TGTGCCAGCAGTAATCAGGGGGGGCAGTATTTT. Protein product: CASSNQGGQYF. The chain couples TRBV12-3 or TRBV12-4 to TRBJ2-3, with a tentative D call TRBD1 (7 bases). The CDR3 has 11 residues. V dropped 5 bases and J dropped 11 bases, with 11 bases sitting between them.

This clonotype has ten or more counts. This chain joins TRBV4-1 and TRBJ2-7, with no clear D. CDR1 is MGHRA and CDR2 is YSYEKL in the germline V gene. V lost 0 bases and J lost 3, with 12 bases in between. The CDR3 is made up of 15 amino acids. The CDR3 DNA is TGCGCCAGCAGCCAAGAGACGACTTCGCTCTACGAGCAGTACTTC. It translates to CASSQETTSLYEQYF.

There are many counts of this clonotype. The chain carries TRBV20-1 and TRBJ2-3; D uncertain. Germline V gene data show CDR1 as DFQATT and CDR2 as SNEGSKA (reference sequence). V lost 3 bases and J lost 4, with 14 bases in between. This CDR3 contains 14 residues. Written as DNA, the CDR3 is TGCAGTGCTAGGCTAGTAAATCCGGCAGATACGCAGTATTTT. As protein: CSARLVNPADTQYF.

This clonotype was observed at least ten times. This chain uses TRBV27 with TRBJ2-3, with 14 positions matching TRBD2. The V and J ends lost 7 bases and 5 bases, in that order; junction bases with no gene match: 17. This CDR3 region has 19 residues. Germline lookup yields CDR1 MNHEY and CDR2 SMNVEV (reference sequence). Written as DNA, the CDR3 is TGTGCCAGCACCAAGGGACTAGCGGGAGTTAAGGGTTTGGGAGATACGCAGTATTTT. This translates into CASTKGLAGVKGLGDTQYF.

This clonotype has at least ten counts. The chain recombines TRBV11-3 with TRBJ1-2; 9 bases are shared with TRBD1. The CDR3 runs 13 residues. Germline CDR1 SGHNT, CDR2 YENEEA. V shed 6 bases and J 8 bases; nucleotides not matched to a gene: 7. In DNA form, the CDR3 reads TGTGCCAGCAGTCTAGAGGGGACAGGGGGCTACACCTTC. Its translation is CASSLEGTGGYTF. Based on the CDR3 plus reference TRBV11-3 and TRBJ1-2, the full variable domain is EAGVVQSPRYKIIEKKQPVAFWCNPISGHNTLYWYLQNLGQGPELLIRYENEEAVDDSQLPKDRFSAERLKGVDSTLKIQPAELGDSAVYLCASSLEGTGGYTFGSGTRLTVV.